This T cell receptor beta chain was captured in a study of T cell responses to AZD1222 COVID-19 vaccine. Sequencing used immunoSEQ multiplex PCR; TCRdb keeps in-frame clones, though not all of them. The table has 100,000 to 150,000 clones, about nine tenths seen once; the top ten hold approximately 1.5%. Study results and limitations: Baseline serology detected seropositivity in only a handful of AZD1222 recipients. The breadth and depth of Spike-specific TCRs increased once two AZD1222 doses had been given. The sample set comprised mostly white British donors with more females, and clonal diversity was possibly underestimated. Regions 160-218 and 743-854 held dominance among vaccine-associated CD4 TCRs, which spanned spike.

Remarks on this clone: Its target is not known.

The CDR3 covers 16 residues. Looked up from germline, CDR1 is SGHAT and CDR2 is FQNNGV. With V trimmed by 3 bases and J by 0 bases, 5 bases remained unmatched. The material was peripheral blood, obtained on day 0 of AZD1222 vaccination. This chain uses TRBV11-2 with TRBJ2-4; 7 nucleotides agree with TRBD1. The TCR originated in an adult in good health. The CDR3 is CASSLRGRRAKNIQYF. In DNA form, the CDR3 reads TGTGCCAGCAGCTTGAGGGGGCGGCGAGCCAAAAACATTCAGTACTTC. The whole variable domain, filled in from reference TRBV11-2 and TRBJ2-4, reads EAGVAQSPRYKIIEKRQSVAFWCNPISGHATLYWYQQILGQGPKLLIQFQNNGVVDDSQLPKDRFSAERLKGVDSTLKIQPAKLEDSAVYLCASSLRGRRAKNIQYFGAGTRLSVL.